The next 27 T cell receptor beta chains were all read from a single sample in a study of blood T cell repertoires in COVID-19. TCRdb's table, derived via immunoSEQ multiplex PCR, lists solely in-frame clones and lacks some. The sample contains over 150,000 clones, about 88% of which appear only once. Sequencing used PBMCs or T cells enriched from blood (not recorded which). These receptors all come from a woman under 40 who had recovered from COVID-19.

This rearrangement joins TRBV5-1 to TRBJ1-1; 7 positions agree with TRBD1. This CDR3 has 15 amino acids. Per germline, CDR1 SGHRS and CDR2 YFSETQ. V was pared by 0 bases and J by 4 bases, with 6 bases of the junction left unmatched. The CDR3 DNA follows: TGCGCCAGCAGCTTGGGACAGGGATCGAGCACTGAAGCTTTCTTT. This sequence encodes CASSLGQGSSTEAFF.

The V call is TRBV6-1, the J call TRBJ1-4; D unclear. With 1 base removed from V and 3 bases from J, the gap between germline ends came to 9 bases. CDR3 length: 15 residues. Germline values: CDR1 MNHNS, CDR2 SASEGT. CDR3 in amino acids: CASSEGAGPNEKLFF. In DNA form, the CDR3 reads TGTGCCAGCAGTGAAGGGGCAGGCCCTAATGAAAAACTGTTTTTT.

This rearrangement joins TRBV24-1 to TRBJ1-5; 12 nucleotides agree with TRBD1. The germline V gene has CDR1 KGHDR and CDR2 SFDVKD. V shed 5 bases and J 7 bases; nucleotides not matched to a gene: 11. The CDR3 runs 17 residues. CDR3 in amino acids: CATSAPPGQGAKQPQHF. The CDR3 DNA reads TGTGCCACCAGTGCCCCTCCGGGACAGGGGGCGAAGCAGCCCCAGCATTTT.

The chain uses TRBV6-6 and TRBJ1-2; 7 bases align to TRBD1. The CDR3 length is 15 residues. CDR1 and CDR2 from the germline V gene are MNHNY and SVGAGI (reference sequence). The J segment lost 3 bases and the V segment lost 2 bases, leaving 6 bases of the junction unmatched. The CDR3 DNA reads as TGTGCCAGCAGTTACACGGACAGGTCGTACTATGGCTACACCTTC. Its translation: CASSYTDRSYYGYTF.

The table lists this clone with a few counts. This chain links TRBV2 with TRBJ1-2; D gene unclear. V lost 8 bases to trimming and J lost 3 bases, with 7 bases between them. From germline, CDR1 is SNHLY and CDR2 FYNNEI. The CDR3 totals 11 residues. CDR3 sequence reads: CASLRDYGYTF. CDR3 DNA: TGTGCCAGCTTGCGGGACTATGGCTACACCTTC.

The chain links TRBV6-1 to TRBJ2-5; a possible D gene is TRBD1 (5 bases). CDR1 is MNHNS, CDR2 SASEGT, per germline. V was pared by 1 base and J by 5 bases, with 14 bases between. This CDR3 spans 15 amino acids. The CDR3 loop reads CASSEEGYVGETQYF. The CDR3 coding sequence is TGTGCCAGCAGTGAAGAGGGGTACGTGGGGGAGACCCAGTACTTC.

V usage is TRBV25-1 and J usage is TRBJ1-1; 8 bases align to TRBD1. Unmatched junction bases numbered 9, after V lost 6 bases and J lost 9 bases. The CDR3 runs to 13 residues. Germline-derived CDR1 and CDR2 are MGHDK and SYGVNS. This chain's CDR3 is CASRVDRGLQAFF. The CDR3 coding sequence is TGTGCCAGCAGAGTCGACAGGGGCCTACAAGCTTTCTTT.

The J gene is TRBJ2-1, the V gene TRBV4-1, with 7 positions matching TRBD2. The CDR3 consists of 15 residues. Losses at the gene ends were 4 bases for V and 8 bases for J; bases not matched to a gene: 11. The germline CDR1 and CDR2 sequences are MGHRA and YSYEKL. CDR3 in amino acids: CASSPLPGTKDEQFF. CDR3 DNA sequence: TGCGCCAGCAGCCCCCTCCCGGGGACTAAGGATGAGCAGTTCTTC.

V gene TRBV19 combines with J gene TRBJ1-2; TRBD1 aligns across 10 bases. The CDR3 sequence is 16 residues long. J was trimmed by 6 bases and V by 10 bases; bases with no gene match: 17. Per germline, CDR1 LNHDA and CDR2 SQIVND (reference sequence). The CDR3 reads CATRGTGASLGDGYTF. The CDR3 nucleotides are TGTGCCACCCGGGGGACAGGGGCTTCACTTGGGGATGGCTACACCTTC.

V is TRBV10-1 and J is TRBJ2-7, with 9 bases identical to TRBD2. Germline CDR1 WNHNN, CDR2 SYGVQD (reference sequence). The CDR3 sequence is 15 residues long. With V trimmed by 2 bases and J by 4 bases, 6 bases remained unmatched. CDR3 residues: CASSEGVAGDYEQYV. CDR3 coding DNA: TGCGCCAGCAGTGAGGGGGTAGCGGGGGATTACGAGCAGTACGTC.

The chain recombines TRBV24-1 with TRBJ1-5, with 7 positions matching TRBD1. Germline loops: CDR1 KGHDR, CDR2 SFDVKD. CDR3 length equals 18 residues. Trimming took 3 bases from V and 0 from J; bases not matched to a gene: 10. CDR3 amino acids: CATSDAAGGLTSNQPQHF. CDR3 DNA: TGTGCCACCAGTGATGCCGCAGGGGGACTCACTAGCAATCAGCCCCAGCATTTT.

The chain couples TRBV29-1 to TRBJ2-1, with D possibly being TRBD1 (5 bases). The CDR3 extends over 13 amino acids. The V gene's germline CDR1 is SQVTM and CDR2 ANQGSEA. Trimming cost V 7 bases and J 3 bases, with 13 bases left between them. The CDR3: CSGYRQNYNEQFF. As DNA, the CDR3 is TGCAGCGGTTACCGACAGAACTACAATGAGCAGTTCTTC.

DNA of the CDR3: TGTGCCAGCTCACCACAGACAGGGATAAATAATTCACCCCTCCACTTT. Translated, it gives CASSPQTGINNSPLHF. This chain links TRBV18 with TRBJ1-6; 7 bases are shared with TRBD1. Germline lookup yields CDR1 KGHSH and CDR2 LQKENI. With 1 base clipped from V and 5 bases from J, the junction kept 5 bases outside the gene matches. CDR3 size: 16 residues.

The chain uses TRBV7-9 and TRBJ2-7; 8 nucleotides match TRBD1. CDR3 length: 16 amino acids. V was clipped by 5 bases and J by 2 bases; unmatched bases: 11. In germline, CDR1 is SEHNR, CDR2 FQNEAQ (reference sequence). CDR3 sequence (DNA): TGTGCCAGCAGCGCCATCAGGGGGCGGTTTACCTACGAGCAGTACTTC. Its translation is CASSAIRGRFTYEQYF.

The chain joins TRBV18 to TRBJ2-1, with D hard to call. Germline lookup yields CDR1 KGHSH and CDR2 LQKENI. The length of the CDR3 is 14 residues. The V end lost 3 bases, the J end lost 2 bases, and 8 bases lay between the germline ends. This CDR3 is CASSPLTPYNEQFF. The CDR3 DNA follows: TGTGCCAGCTCACCTCTAACCCCCTACAATGAGCAGTTCTTC.

The chain carries TRBV10-1 and TRBJ2-1, with 7 bases fitting TRBD1. From germline, CDR1 is WNHNN and CDR2 SYGVQD (reference sequence). This CDR3 is 15 amino acids long. V trimming: 3 bases; J trimming: 4 bases; junction bases outside the gene matches: 6. The CDR3 sequence: CASSENLGQYNEQFF. The CDR3 DNA follows: TGCGCCAGCAGTGAAAATTTGGGACAGTACAATGAGCAGTTCTTC.

The chain uses TRBV28 and TRBJ2-3; 10 bases match TRBD1. The CDR3 is 15 amino acids. Trimming at V came to 5 bases and at J to 10 bases, leaving 12 bases not matched to a gene. Germline lookup yields CDR1 MDHEN and CDR2 SYDVKM. The CDR3 nucleotides read TGTGCCAGCAGTGTCCGGGACAGGGGAATAAACCCGCAGTATTTT. Encoded protein: CASSVRDRGINPQYF.

The gene calls are TRBV30 and TRBJ2-1, with 10 bases fitting TRBD2. Trimming took 1 base from V and 8 from J; bases not matched to a gene: 8. CDR1 is GTSNPN, CDR2 SVGIG, per germline (reference sequence). The CDR3 is 15 amino acids. CDR3 sequence: CAWSGASGSPDEQFF. The CDR3 DNA sequence: TGTGCCTGGAGTGGGGCTAGCGGGAGTCCGGATGAGCAGTTCTTC.

CDR3 protein: CASSGAGAAYNEQFF. The CDR3 DNA follows: TGTGCCAGCAGTGGAGCGGGAGCCGCCTACAATGAGCAGTTCTTC. V usage is TRBV25-1 and J usage is TRBJ2-1, with TRBD2 matching over 8 bases. The CDR3 loop spans 15 amino acids. V lost 4 bases, J lost 2 bases, and 4 bases stayed unmatched. Germline V lookup: CDR1 MGHDK, CDR2 SYGVNS.

J is TRBJ1-2 and V is TRBV15; 9 nucleotides line up with TRBD1. Germline CDR1 and CDR2: LNHNV and YYDKDF (reference sequence). The CDR3 length is 15 residues. The V and J ends lost 0 bases and 6 bases, in that order; junction bases with no gene match: 5. CDR3 bases: TGTGCCACCAGCAGAGATCAGGGACAGGGTAATGGCTACACCTTC. Encoded protein: CATSRDQGQGNGYTF.

The chain's CDR3 is CSVELPEQVLYNEQFF. The CDR3 DNA reads as TGCAGCGTTGAGTTGCCGGAACAGGTCCTCTACAATGAGCAGTTCTTC. V usage is TRBV29-1 and J usage is TRBJ2-1; a possible D gene is TRBD1 (5 bases). CDR3 length equals 16 residues. Germline values: CDR1 SQVTM, CDR2 ANQGSEA. Between the trimmed V and J ends, which lost 3 bases and 3 bases, there was a span of 18 bases.

V and J are TRBV6-5 and TRBJ1-5; TRBD1 matches 10 bases. Germline V CDR1 and CDR2: MNHEY, SVGAGI. The V and J ends lost 9 bases and 6 bases, in that order; junction bases with no gene match: 8. This CDR3 region has 14 residues. This CDR3 is CASRTGGPSQPQHF. CDR3 nucleotides: TGTGCCAGTAGGACAGGGGGTCCCAGTCAGCCCCAGCATTTT.

The gene calls are TRBV6-5 and TRBJ1-2; D remains unclear. The CDR3 contains 13 residues. Trimming shortened V by 6 bases and J by 8 bases, and 16 bases separated the two germline ends. From germline, CDR1 is MNHEY and CDR2 SVGAGI. As DNA, the CDR3 is TGTGCCAGCAGACCCCACTCAACCGGGGGCTACACCTTC. This sequence encodes CASRPHSTGGYTF.

The genes are TRBV9 and TRBJ1-6, with TRBD1 matching 8 bases. CDR1 is SGDLS, CDR2 YYNGEE, per germline. The length of the CDR3 is 15 residues. V was pared by 4 bases and J by 10 bases, with 10 bases of the junction left unmatched. CDR3 region: CASSTWTGRDSPLHF. For the CDR3, the DNA is TGTGCCAGCAGCACTTGGACAGGGAGGGACTCACCCCTCCACTTT.

The genes are TRBV7-9 and TRBJ1-5; no firm D call. The CDR3 is 16 amino acids. CDR1 is SEHNR, CDR2 FQNEAQ, per germline (reference sequence). V lost 1 base, J lost 0 bases, and 10 bases lay in between. CDR3 DNA sequence: TGTGCCAGCAGCTTAGTTACGGGGTTTAGCAATCAGCCCCAGCATTTT. Its translation: CASSLVTGFSNQPQHF.

V and J are TRBV2 and TRBJ2-3; no reliable D call. Trimming stripped 7 bases from V and 0 bases from J, with 17 bases between. There are 16 residues in the CDR3. Germline CDR1 SNHLY, CDR2 FYNNEI. CDR3 residues: CASTPDLTRSTDTQYF. The CDR3 DNA follows: TGTGCCAGCACTCCCGATCTAACGCGTAGCACAGATACGCAGTATTTT.

This rearrangement joins TRBV30 to TRBJ1-5; D remains ambiguous. This CDR3 has 13 residues. Trimming removed 5 bases at V and 2 bases at J, with 10 bases between. Germline-derived CDR1 and CDR2 are GTSNPN and SVGIG (reference sequence). The CDR3 nucleotides are TGTGCCTGGGGGCGGGAAGGCAATCAGCCCCAGCATTTT. Its translation is CAWGREGNQPQHF.